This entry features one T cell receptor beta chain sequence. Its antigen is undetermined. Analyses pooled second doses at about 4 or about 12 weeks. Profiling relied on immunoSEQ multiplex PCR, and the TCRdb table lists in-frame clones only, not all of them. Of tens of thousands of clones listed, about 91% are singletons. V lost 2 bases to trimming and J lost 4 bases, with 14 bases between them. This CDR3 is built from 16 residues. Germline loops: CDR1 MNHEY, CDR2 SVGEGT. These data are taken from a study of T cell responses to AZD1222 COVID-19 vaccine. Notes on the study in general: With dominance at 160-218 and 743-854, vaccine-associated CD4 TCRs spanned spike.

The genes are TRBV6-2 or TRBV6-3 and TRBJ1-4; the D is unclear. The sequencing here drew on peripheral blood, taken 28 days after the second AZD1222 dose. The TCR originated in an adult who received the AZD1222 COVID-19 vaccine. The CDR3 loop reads CASSYEAAAFNEKLFF. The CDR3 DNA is TGTGCCAGCAGTTACGAGGCGGCAGCGTTTAATGAAAAACTGTTTTTT.